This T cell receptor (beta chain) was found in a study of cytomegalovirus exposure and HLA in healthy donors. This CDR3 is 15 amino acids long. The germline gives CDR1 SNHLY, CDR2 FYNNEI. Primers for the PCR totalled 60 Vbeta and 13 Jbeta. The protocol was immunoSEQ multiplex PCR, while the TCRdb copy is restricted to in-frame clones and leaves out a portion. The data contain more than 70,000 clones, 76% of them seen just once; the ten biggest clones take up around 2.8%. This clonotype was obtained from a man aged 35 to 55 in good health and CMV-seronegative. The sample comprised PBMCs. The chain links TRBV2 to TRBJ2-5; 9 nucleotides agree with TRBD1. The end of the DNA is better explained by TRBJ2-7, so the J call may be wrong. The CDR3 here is CASSTPGQGLHEQYF. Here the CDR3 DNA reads TGTGCCAGCAGTACCCCGGGACAGGGTCTACACGAGCAGTACTTC.